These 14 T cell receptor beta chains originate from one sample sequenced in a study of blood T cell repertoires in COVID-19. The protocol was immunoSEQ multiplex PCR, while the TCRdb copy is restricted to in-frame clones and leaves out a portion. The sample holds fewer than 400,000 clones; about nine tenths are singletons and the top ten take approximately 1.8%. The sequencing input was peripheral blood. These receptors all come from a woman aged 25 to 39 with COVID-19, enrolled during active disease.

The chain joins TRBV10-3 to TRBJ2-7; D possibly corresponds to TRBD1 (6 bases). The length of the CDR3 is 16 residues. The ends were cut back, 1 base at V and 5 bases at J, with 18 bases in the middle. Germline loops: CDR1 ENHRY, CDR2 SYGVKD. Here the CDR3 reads CAISEFVEQGLHEQYF. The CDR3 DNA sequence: TGTGCCATCAGTGAGTTTGTTGAGCAGGGGCTTCACGAGCAGTACTTC.

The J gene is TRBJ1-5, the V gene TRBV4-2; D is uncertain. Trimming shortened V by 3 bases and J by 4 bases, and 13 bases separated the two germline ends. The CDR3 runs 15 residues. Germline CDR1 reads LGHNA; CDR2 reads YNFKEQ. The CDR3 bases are TGTGCCAGCAGCCAGACCTATGCGGGAAATCAGCCCCAGCATTTT. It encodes CASSQTYAGNQPQHF.

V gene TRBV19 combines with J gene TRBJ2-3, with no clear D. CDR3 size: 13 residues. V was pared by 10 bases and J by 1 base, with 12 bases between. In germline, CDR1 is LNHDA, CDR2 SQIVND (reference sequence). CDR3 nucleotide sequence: TGTGCCACCCACCCGCAGGGCACAGATACGCAGTATTTT. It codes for CATHPQGTDTQYF.

Written as DNA, the CDR3 is TGTGCCAGTAATCGGGAGACAGAGATAACTGAAGCTTTCTTT. Translating gives CASNRETEITEAFF. The rearrangement joins TRBV19 to TRBJ1-1, with a weak D call TRBD1 (5 bases). The V and J ends lost 7 bases and 5 bases respectively, with 17 bases between them. The CDR3 loop spans 14 amino acids. Per germline, CDR1 LNHDA and CDR2 SQIVND (reference sequence).

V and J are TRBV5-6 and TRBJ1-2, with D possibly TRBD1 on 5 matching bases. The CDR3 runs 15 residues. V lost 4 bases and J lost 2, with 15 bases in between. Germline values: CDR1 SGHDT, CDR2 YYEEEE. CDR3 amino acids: CASSTRGYGNYGYTF. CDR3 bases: TGTGCCAGCAGCACAAGGGGCTATGGGAACTATGGCTACACCTTC.

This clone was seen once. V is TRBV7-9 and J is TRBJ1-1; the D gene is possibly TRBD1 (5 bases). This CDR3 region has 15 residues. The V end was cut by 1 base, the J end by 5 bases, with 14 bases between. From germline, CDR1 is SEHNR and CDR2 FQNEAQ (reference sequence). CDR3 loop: CASSLGAAGGTEAFF. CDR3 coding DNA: TGTGCCAGCAGCTTAGGGGCCGCCGGGGGAACTGAAGCTTTCTTT.

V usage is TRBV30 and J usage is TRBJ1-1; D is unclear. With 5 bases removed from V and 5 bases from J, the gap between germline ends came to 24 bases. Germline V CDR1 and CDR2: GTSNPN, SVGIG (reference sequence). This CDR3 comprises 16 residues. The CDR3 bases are TGTGCCTGGGCGCGGAGGTGGGAGTGGGGATGGACTGAAGCTTTCTTT. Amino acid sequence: CAWARRWEWGWTEAFF.

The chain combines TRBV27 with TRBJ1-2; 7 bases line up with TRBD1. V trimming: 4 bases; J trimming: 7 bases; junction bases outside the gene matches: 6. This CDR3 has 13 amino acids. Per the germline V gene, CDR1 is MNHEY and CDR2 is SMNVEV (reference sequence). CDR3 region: CASSYRGVGGYTF. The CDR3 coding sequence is TGTGCCAGCAGTTACAGGGGTGTGGGTGGCTACACCTTC.

CDR3 DNA sequence: TGTGCCAGCGGGACAGCAACAGATACGCAGTATTTT. Protein product: CASGTATDTQYF. The J gene is TRBJ2-3, the V gene TRBV2; 7 nucleotides align to TRBD1. Germline CDR1 and CDR2: SNHLY and FYNNEI. V lost 8 bases to trimming and J lost 3 bases; unmatched junction nucleotides: 2. The CDR3 contains 12 residues.

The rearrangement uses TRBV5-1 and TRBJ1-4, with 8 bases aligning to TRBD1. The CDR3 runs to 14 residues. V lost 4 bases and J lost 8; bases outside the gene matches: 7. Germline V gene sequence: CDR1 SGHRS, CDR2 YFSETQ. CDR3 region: CASSPGQVNEKLFF. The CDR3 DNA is TGCGCCAGCAGCCCGGGACAGGTTAACGAAAAACTGTTTTTT.

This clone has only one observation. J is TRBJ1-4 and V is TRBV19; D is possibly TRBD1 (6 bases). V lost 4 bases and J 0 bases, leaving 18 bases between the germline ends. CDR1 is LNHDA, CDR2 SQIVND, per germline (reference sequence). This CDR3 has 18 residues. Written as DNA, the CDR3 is TGTGCCAGTAGTAGCGCCCGGCTCAGGACAGCAACTAATGAAAAACTGTTTTTT. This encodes CASSSARLRTATNEKLFF.

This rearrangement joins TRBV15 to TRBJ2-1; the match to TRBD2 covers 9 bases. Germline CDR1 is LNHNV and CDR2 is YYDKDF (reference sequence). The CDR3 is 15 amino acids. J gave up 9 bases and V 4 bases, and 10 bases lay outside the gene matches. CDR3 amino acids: CATSMRGGGVGEQFF. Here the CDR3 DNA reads TGTGCCACCAGCATGCGGGGCGGGGGGGTTGGTGAGCAGTTCTTC.

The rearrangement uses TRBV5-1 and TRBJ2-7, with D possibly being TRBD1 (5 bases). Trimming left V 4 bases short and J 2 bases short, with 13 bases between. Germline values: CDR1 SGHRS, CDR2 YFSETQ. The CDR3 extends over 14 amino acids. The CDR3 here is CASSPPRTPYEQYV. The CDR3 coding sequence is TGCGCCAGCAGCCCCCCCCGGACACCCTACGAGCAGTACGTC.

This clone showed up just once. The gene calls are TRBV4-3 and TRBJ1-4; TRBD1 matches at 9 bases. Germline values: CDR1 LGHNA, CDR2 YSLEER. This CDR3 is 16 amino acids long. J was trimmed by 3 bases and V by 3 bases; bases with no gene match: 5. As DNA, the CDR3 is TGCGCCAGCAGCCACAACAGGGGGCAGGCTAATGAAAAACTGTTTTTT. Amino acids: CASSHNRGQANEKLFF.